Shown below are 7 T cell receptor beta chains from a single sample sequenced in a study of graft-versus-host responses after intestinal transplantation. Assay: immunoSEQ multiplex PCR; the TCRdb copy retains only in-frame clones and omits some. The sample lists 35,000 to 40,000 clones, approximately 86% occurring once. Lymphocytes (intraepithelial and lamina propria) were released by processing the graft tissue. The material was ileum tissue, obtained almost 210 days after intestinal transplant. The receptor set was obtained from a human patient who received an intestinal transplant, so some T cells may come from the graft donor.

This clone was counted only a few times. V and J are TRBV27 and TRBJ2-5, with TRBD2 identical over 12 bases. The V and J ends lost 5 bases and 2 bases, in that order; junction bases with no gene match: 21. CDR3 length: 21 amino acids. Looked up from germline, CDR1 is MNHEY and CDR2 is SMNVEV (reference sequence). The CDR3 loop reads CASSPISPGLRTSGEQETQYF. The CDR3 DNA sequence: TGTGCCAGCAGTCCTATATCCCCTGGACTAAGGACTAGCGGGGAACAAGAGACCCAGTACTTC.

The rearrangement joins TRBV7-2 to TRBJ2-2; no definite D call. Deletions cut 3 bases from V and 4 bases from J, with 9 bases between. The germline V gene encodes CDR1 SGHTA and CDR2 FQGNSA. The CDR3 extends over 14 amino acids. The CDR3 bases are TGTGCCAGCAGCTTCAGCAGTGCCACCGGGGAGCTGTTTTTT. Its protein is CASSFSSATGELFF.

This clone has a single count. The chain is built from TRBV15 and TRBJ1-1, with D unclear. Germline lookup yields CDR1 LNHNV and CDR2 YYDKDF (reference sequence). The length of the CDR3 is 14 residues. Trimming took off 5 bases at V and 1 base at J, with 11 bases between the two ends. CDR3 nucleotide sequence: TGTGCCACCAGCCGACCCTCAAGGAACACTGAAGCTTTCTTT. It yields the protein CATSRPSRNTEAFF.

The J gene is TRBJ2-3, the V gene TRBV28; the D gene is possibly TRBD2 (5 bases). The germline V gene encodes CDR1 MDHEN and CDR2 SYDVKM. Deletions cut 3 bases from V and 3 bases from J, with 13 bases between. The CDR3 totals 15 residues. Written as DNA, the CDR3 is TGTGCCAGCAGTTTGGCCGGAGGCGGGACAGATACGCAGTATTTT. It specifies CASSLAGGGTDTQYF.

The chain carries TRBV7-9 and TRBJ2-5; TRBD2 is a possible D gene (5 bases). Germline V gene sequence: CDR1 SEHNR, CDR2 FQNEAQ (reference sequence). This CDR3 is built from 13 residues. V was pared by 3 bases and J by 3 bases, with 8 bases between. Here the CDR3 DNA reads TGTGCCAGCAGCTTTTTAGCGAAAGAGACCCAGTACTTC. Translation: CASSFLAKETQYF.

Only a few counts were recorded for this clone. The chain carries TRBV27 and TRBJ2-6; TRBD1 matches at 9 bases. Per the germline V gene, CDR1 is MNHEY and CDR2 is SMNVEV (reference sequence). V shed 6 bases, J shed 3 bases, and the junction held 21 bases outside the gene matches. The CDR3 runs to 21 residues. As DNA, the CDR3 is TGTGCCAGCAGCCCATTTTGGGACCTGACAGGGGGGATCGATGGGGCCAACGTCCTGACTTTC. It encodes CASSPFWDLTGGIDGANVLTF.

J is TRBJ1-1 and V is TRBV6-1, with D possibly being TRBD1 (5 bases). V lost 7 bases, J lost 1 base, and 13 bases lay in between. The CDR3 spans 14 residues. Germline-derived CDR1 and CDR2 are MNHNS and SASEGT. CDR3 in amino acids: CASTLGGSNTEAFF. The CDR3 nucleotides are TGTGCCAGCACCTTGGGGGGGTCGAACACTGAAGCTTTCTTT.